This TCR beta chain stems from a study of blood T cells in healthy people across ages. Overall study: When template switching was applied, about one barcoded beta molecule was captured per two T cells.

The authors ran a second PCR of 7 to 11 cycles using a sample-barcoded 5' primer and a J-beta primer mix. TCRdb re-analysed the 5' RACE reads in MiXCR, keeping a single row per CDR3 protein. This sample has roughly 1.6 million distinct CDR3 sequences, with roughly 32% found just once. Extraction yielded at least 5 micrograms of total RNA per sample. This clonotype was observed a single time. This CDR3 is built from 16 residues. V was clipped by 10 bases and J by 2 bases; unmatched bases: 14. The germline CDR1 and CDR2 sequences are SGHRS and YFSETQ. This TCR was sampled from a woman aged 25 to 39 in good health. The sample was blood. The rearrangement joins TRBV5-1 to TRBJ2-3; 9 nucleotides line up with TRBD2. The CDR3 spells CASHDWASGNTDTQYF. CDR3 bases: TGCGCCTCCCATGATTGGGCTAGCGGGAACACAGATACGCAGTATTTT.